This TCR beta chain is from a study of early T cells in non-severe SARS-CoV-2 infection. As part of library construction, unique molecular identifiers were attached to individual cDNA molecules. Via MiXCR, TCRdb re-called the 5' RACE reads, giving one row per CDR3 protein. The sample includes more than 65,000 distinct CDR3 sequences, roughly 13% of them seen just once. The CDR3 has 16 residues. Trimming removed 6 bases at V and 3 bases at J, with 20 bases between. This clonotype was counted many times. Material: whole blood. This chain links TRBV12-3 or TRBV12-4 with TRBJ1-1, with a possible D match to TRBD1 (5 bases). The TCR comes from an adult who was a healthcare worker with PCR-confirmed SARS-CoV-2 infection or an uninfected control (not recorded which). The CDR3 coding sequence is TGTGCCAGCAGCCCGCACTTTGGGGGTTTTGACACTGAAGCTTTCTTT. As protein: CASSPHFGGFDTEAFF.